These T cell receptor beta chains were read from a single sample in a study of CD8 T cells in ankylosing spondylitis. MiXCR, run by TCRdb on the 5' RACE reads, gives a single entry per CDR3 protein. The sample has about 140,000 distinct CDR3 sequences, 7% to 10% seen once. The sequencing input was synovial fluid, either unsorted or a sorted T cell fraction (not recorded which). The source of these receptors is a male donor with ankylosing spondylitis. Both conserved end residues are part of each CDR3. Fields, in order: clone size, D gene, J gene, V gene, CDR3 DNA, CDR3 protein. The D gene is left open where the match is weak. Clone size is not always given. Where it is, it says once, few, many or a class for expanded clones.

clone size: few
D gene: -
J gene: TRBJ2-7
V gene: TRBV20-1
CDR3 DNA: TGCAGTGCTAAATCACCGGGACGGTTCTCCTACGAGCAGTACTTC
CDR3 protein: CSAKSPGRFSYEQYF

clone size: -
D gene: -
J gene: TRBJ1-5
V gene: TRBV6-2/TRBV6-3
CDR3 DNA: TGTGCCAGCAGTTACTTCGACAGGTTCAATCAGCCCCAGCATTTT
CDR3 protein: CASSYFDRFNQPQHF

clone size: many
D gene: TRBD2
J gene: TRBJ2-7
V gene: TRBV7-8
CDR3 DNA: TGTGCCAGCAGCCCCTGGTCAACTAGCGACTCCTACGAGCAGTACTTC
CDR3 protein: CASSPWSTSDSYEQYF

clone size: -
D gene: -
J gene: TRBJ2-6
V gene: TRBV7-2
CDR3 DNA: TGTGCCAGCAGCTTAGCGGCGGCCGTCGTCTCTGGGGCCAACGTCCTGACTTTC
CDR3 protein: CASSLAAAVVSGANVLTF

clone size: -
D gene: -
J gene: TRBJ2-1
V gene: TRBV27
CDR3 DNA: TGTGCCAGCAGTCAGAGGGTTGGGGAAAACAATGAGCAGTTCTTC
CDR3 protein: CASSQRVGENNEQFF

clone size: many
D gene: -
J gene: TRBJ2-1
V gene: TRBV5-6
CDR3 DNA: TGTGCCAGCAGCTTGGCGGGAGCCCCACACAATGAGCAGTTCTTC
CDR3 protein: CASSLAGAPHNEQFF

clone size: few
D gene: TRBD2
J gene: TRBJ2-7
V gene: TRBV20-1
CDR3 DNA: TGCAGTGCTCGAGCGGGGGGCCGCTCCTACGAGCAGTACTTC
CDR3 protein: CSARAGGRSYEQYF

clone size: many
D gene: -
J gene: TRBJ2-2
V gene: TRBV3-1
CDR3 DNA: TGTGCCAGCAGACACACAGCGAACACCGGGGAGCTGTTTTTT
CDR3 protein: CASRHTANTGELFF

clone size: few
D gene: -
J gene: TRBJ1-1
V gene: TRBV2
CDR3 DNA: TGTGCCAGCAGTGGAAATGAGGTCCTGGCTTTCTTT
CDR3 protein: CASSGNEVLAFF

clone size: many
D gene: -
J gene: TRBJ2-5
V gene: TRBV5-1
CDR3 DNA: TGCGCCAGCAGGCCGACCCTCGCGAAGACCCAGTACTTC
CDR3 protein: CASRPTLAKTQYF

clone size: few
D gene: -
J gene: TRBJ2-1
V gene: TRBV20-1
CDR3 DNA: TGCAGTGCCCTTACCACCCTCTACGACAATGAGCAGTTCTTC
CDR3 protein: CSALTTLYDNEQFF

clone size: many
D gene: TRBD1
J gene: TRBJ1-5
V gene: TRBV7-2
CDR3 DNA: TGTGCCAGCAGCTTCCGGACAGGGTCCAATCAGCCCCAGCATTTT
CDR3 protein: CASSFRTGSNQPQHF

clone size: many
D gene: TRBD1
J gene: TRBJ2-2
V gene: TRBV20-1
CDR3 DNA: TGCAGTGCTCCCAGCGGGACAGGGATAACCGGGGAGCTGTTTTTT
CDR3 protein: CSAPSGTGITGELFF

clone size: many
D gene: TRBD2
J gene: TRBJ2-3
V gene: TRBV20-1
CDR3 DNA: TGCAGTGCTCCCCGGGGTAGCGGGGCTGGAGATACGCAGTATTTT
CDR3 protein: CSAPRGSGAGDTQYF

clone size: few
D gene: -
J gene: TRBJ1-2
V gene: TRBV15
CDR3 DNA: TGTGCCACCAGCAGAGTACAGGTTTTCCCCTATGGCTACACCTTC
CDR3 protein: CATSRVQVFPYGYTF

clone size: -
D gene: TRBD1
J gene: TRBJ2-7
V gene: TRBV28
CDR3 DNA: TGTGCCACCGCCCCGGGACAGAGTTACGAGCAGTACTTC
CDR3 protein: CATAPGQSYEQYF

clone size: -
D gene: TRBD1
J gene: TRBJ2-1
V gene: TRBV6-1
CDR3 DNA: TGTGCCAGCAGTCGGACAGGGGTCCCCTACAATGAGCAGTTCTTC
CDR3 protein: CASSRTGVPYNEQFF

clone size: many
D gene: TRBD1
J gene: TRBJ1-5
V gene: TRBV12-3/TRBV12-4
CDR3 DNA: TGTGCCAGCAGTGCGGACAGGTCGGCGAATCAGCCCCAGCATTTT
CDR3 protein: CASSADRSANQPQHF

clone size: -
D gene: -
J gene: TRBJ1-1
V gene: TRBV20-1
CDR3 DNA: TGCAGTGCTCTCTGGGGGGGTGGGACTGAAGCTTTCTTT
CDR3 protein: CSALWGGGTEAFF

clone size: many
D gene: TRBD2
J gene: TRBJ2-7
V gene: TRBV20-1
CDR3 DNA: TGCAGTGCGCCGGGACTAGCCGAGTCCGAGCAGTACTTC
CDR3 protein: CSAPGLAESEQYF

clone size: few
D gene: TRBD1
J gene: TRBJ2-7
V gene: TRBV7-9
CDR3 DNA: TGTGCCAGCAGCTTAGAACCGGGACAGGGGTCTTACGAGCAGTACTTC
CDR3 protein: CASSLEPGQGSYEQYF

clone size: few
D gene: TRBD1
J gene: TRBJ2-1
V gene: TRBV27
CDR3 DNA: TGTGCCAGCAGTTTATCGACAGGGAGTATTGTATACAATGAGCAGTTCTTC
CDR3 protein: CASSLSTGSIVYNEQFF

clone size: few
D gene: TRBD2
J gene: TRBJ2-1
V gene: TRBV10-3
CDR3 DNA: TGTGCCATCAGTTCCGCGGGGGGGTACAATGAGCAGTTCTTC
CDR3 protein: CAISSAGGYNEQFF

clone size: -
D gene: TRBD2
J gene: TRBJ2-1
V gene: TRBV11-2
CDR3 DNA: TGTGCCAGCAGCTTAGGTACAGGCCTAGCGGGAGTGGAAGAGCAGTTCTTC
CDR3 protein: CASSLGTGLAGVEEQFF

clone size: many
D gene: -
J gene: TRBJ1-1
V gene: TRBV5-1
CDR3 DNA: TGCGCCAGCAGCGGTGGTGAGGAGTTTACTGAAGCTTTCTTT
CDR3 protein: CASSGGEEFTEAFF

clone size: many
D gene: -
J gene: TRBJ2-2
V gene: TRBV12-3/TRBV12-4
CDR3 DNA: TGTGCCAGCAGTTTACGGAGCGGGCCATACACCGGGGAGCTGTTTTTT
CDR3 protein: CASSLRSGPYTGELFF